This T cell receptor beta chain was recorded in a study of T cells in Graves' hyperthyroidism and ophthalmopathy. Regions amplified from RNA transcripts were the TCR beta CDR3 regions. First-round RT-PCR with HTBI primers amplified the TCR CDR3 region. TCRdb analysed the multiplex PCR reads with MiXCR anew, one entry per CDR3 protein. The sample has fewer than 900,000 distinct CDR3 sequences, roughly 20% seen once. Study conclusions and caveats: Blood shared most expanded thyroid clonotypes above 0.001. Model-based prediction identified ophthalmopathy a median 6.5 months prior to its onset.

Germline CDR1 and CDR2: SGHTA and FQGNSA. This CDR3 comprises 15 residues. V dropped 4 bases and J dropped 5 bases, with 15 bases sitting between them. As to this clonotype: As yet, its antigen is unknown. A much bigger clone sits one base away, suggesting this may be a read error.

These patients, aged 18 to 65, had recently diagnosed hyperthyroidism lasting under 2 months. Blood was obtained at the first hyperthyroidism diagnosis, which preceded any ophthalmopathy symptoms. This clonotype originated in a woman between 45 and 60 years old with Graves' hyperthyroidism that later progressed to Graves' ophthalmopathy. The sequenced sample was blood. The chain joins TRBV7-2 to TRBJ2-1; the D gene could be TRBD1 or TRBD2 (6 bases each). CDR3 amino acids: CASSSRLGGDNEQFF. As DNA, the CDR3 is TGTGCCAGCAGCTCGAGACTAGGGGGAGACAATGAGCAGTTCTTC.